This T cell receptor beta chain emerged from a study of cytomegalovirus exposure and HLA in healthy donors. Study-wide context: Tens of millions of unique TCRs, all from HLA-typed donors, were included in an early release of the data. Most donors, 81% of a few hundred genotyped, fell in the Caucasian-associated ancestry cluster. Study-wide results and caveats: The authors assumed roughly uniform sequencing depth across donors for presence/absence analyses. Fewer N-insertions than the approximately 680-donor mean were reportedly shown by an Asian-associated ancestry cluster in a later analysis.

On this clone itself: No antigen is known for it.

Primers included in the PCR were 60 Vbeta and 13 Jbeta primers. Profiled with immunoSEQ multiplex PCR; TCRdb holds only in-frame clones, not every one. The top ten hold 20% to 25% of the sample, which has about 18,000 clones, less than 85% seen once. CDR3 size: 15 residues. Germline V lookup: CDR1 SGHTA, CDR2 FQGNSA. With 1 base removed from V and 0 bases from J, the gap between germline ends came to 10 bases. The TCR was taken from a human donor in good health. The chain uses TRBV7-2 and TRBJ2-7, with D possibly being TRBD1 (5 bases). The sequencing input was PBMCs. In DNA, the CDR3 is TGTGCCAGCAGCTTAGAAGGCAGGGTCTCCTACGAGCAGTACTTC. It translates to CASSLEGRVSYEQYF.